A single sample gave rise to the 17 T cell receptor beta chains below, sequenced in a study of technical replicates of blood from a handful of donors. Here immunoSEQ multiplex PCR was the method, and the copy in TCRdb shows in-frame clones only, minus some. The sample holds approximately 82,000 clones, around 90% seen once. The sequencing input was T cells isolated from PBMCs. The receptors stem from a human donor in good health.

The chain uses TRBV7-9 and TRBJ1-4, with 8 bases fitting TRBD1. Germline CDR1 SEHNR, CDR2 FQNEAQ (reference sequence). Unmatched junction bases numbered 4, after V lost 2 bases and J lost 8 bases. This CDR3 region has 14 residues. The CDR3 sequence is CASSLQGAEEKLFF. Here the CDR3 DNA reads TGTGCCAGCAGCTTACAGGGGGCGGAGGAAAAACTGTTTTTT.

This chain links TRBV28 with TRBJ2-7; 10 positions agree with TRBD1. Germline V gene lookup returns CDR1 MDHEN and CDR2 SYDVKM. CDR3 size: 15 residues. The V gene end was trimmed by 7 bases and the J gene end by 3 bases; junction bases not matched to a gene: 9. CDR3 protein: CASISRWTGGYEQYF. The CDR3, as DNA: TGTGCCAGCATTTCTAGGTGGACAGGGGGCTACGAGCAGTACTTC.

The V call is TRBV29-1, the J call TRBJ1-2; TRBD1 matches at 10 bases. The germline V gene encodes CDR1 SQVTM and CDR2 ANQGSEA. The V segment lost 3 bases and the J segment 2 bases; nucleotides outside the gene matches: 3. The CDR3 spans 14 residues. As DNA, the CDR3 is TGCAGCGTTGACCGGGACAGGGGAAACTATGGCTACACCTTC. It yields the protein CSVDRDRGNYGYTF.

CDR3 in DNA: TGTGCCAGCAGCGGCGGCCCCGGGGTCGAAGAGACCCAGTACTTC. Encoded protein: CASSGGPGVEETQYF. The J gene is TRBJ2-5, the V gene TRBV5-6, with D maybe TRBD2 (5 bases). Germline CDR1 is SGHDT and CDR2 is YYEEEE. The CDR3 loop spans 15 amino acids. V gave up 4 bases and J gave up 3 bases, with 16 bases separating them.

The chain has TRBV30 and TRBJ1-1; D might be TRBD1 (5 bases). With 0 bases removed from V and 10 bases from J, the gap between germline ends came to 15 bases. The CDR3 runs to 13 residues. The germline gives CDR1 GTSNPN, CDR2 SVGIG (reference sequence). The CDR3 coding sequence is TGTGCCTGGAGTGTTGCCTCAGGGATGCGAGCTTTCTTT. Its translation: CAWSVASGMRAFF.

The J gene is TRBJ1-3, the V gene TRBV7-6; D not certain. The CDR3 extends over 14 amino acids. V was trimmed by 1 base and J by 4 bases, leaving 8 bases between them. CDR1 and CDR2 (germline): SGHVS, FNYEAQ. The CDR3 protein is CASSLDREGNTIYF. CDR3 sequence (DNA): TGTGCCAGCAGCTTAGATCGGGAGGGAAACACCATATATTTT.

The rearrangement joins TRBV5-1 to TRBJ1-1; no reliable D call. Germline V gene sequence: CDR1 SGHRS, CDR2 YFSETQ. This CDR3 comprises 14 residues. With 4 bases removed from V and 8 bases from J, the gap between germline ends came to 18 bases. The CDR3 DNA reads TGCGCCAGCAGCCCGGGAGGAGGTAGAGAGGAAGCTTTCTTT. Its translation is CASSPGGGREEAFF. The variable domain in full, with the rest retrieved from reference TRBV5-1 and TRBJ1-1, is KAGVTQTPRYLIKTRGQQVTLSCSPISGHRSVSWYQQTPGQGLQFLFEYFSETQRNKGNFPGRFSGRQFSNSRSEMNVSTLELGDSALYLCASSPGGGREEAFFGQGTRLTVV.

The V gene is TRBV9, the J gene TRBJ2-2; tentative D call: TRBD1 (6 bases). CDR1 SGDLS and CDR2 YYNGEE come from the germline V gene. The CDR3 runs to 15 residues. V was shortened by 4 bases and J by 6 bases, with 16 bases between the two germline ends. The CDR3 reads CASSTFRGRAGELFF. In nucleotides, the CDR3 is TGTGCCAGCAGCACATTCAGGGGCCGGGCCGGGGAGCTGTTTTTT.

In nucleotides, the CDR3 is TGTGCCAGCAGCGTTTCTCAACTAGCGTTGGCGGGGTCAACTTACAATGAGCAGTTCTTC. Translated: CASSVSQLALAGSTYNEQFF. The chain carries TRBV9 and TRBJ2-1; 7 nucleotides match TRBD2. This CDR3 region has 20 residues. Germline V gene sequence: CDR1 SGDLS, CDR2 YYNGEE. V lost 2 bases, J lost 4 bases, and 21 bases stayed unmatched.

V usage is TRBV11-2 and J usage is TRBJ2-1; D call uncertain. Between the trimmed V and J ends, which lost 5 bases and 7 bases, there was a span of 9 bases. Germline V CDR1 and CDR2: SGHAT, FQNNGV. CDR3 length: 12 amino acids. CDR3 sequence (DNA): TGTGCCAGCAGCCTTTTCAGTAATGAGCAGTTCTTC. Protein sequence: CASSLFSNEQFF. The whole variable domain, remainder taken from reference TRBV11-2 and TRBJ2-1, is EAGVAQSPRYKIIEKRQSVAFWCNPISGHATLYWYQQILGQGPKLLIQFQNNGVVDDSQLPKDRFSAERLKGVDSTLKIQPAKLEDSAVYLCASSLFSNEQFFGPGTRLTVL.

The genes are TRBV14 and TRBJ2-7; 10 bases are a match to TRBD1. This CDR3 is built from 14 residues. The germline V gene encodes CDR1 SGHDN and CDR2 FVKESK. V lost 4 bases, J lost 2 bases, and 2 bases stayed unmatched. The CDR3 here is CASSRGTGAYEQYF. Here the CDR3 DNA reads TGTGCCAGCAGCCGTGGGACAGGGGCCTACGAGCAGTACTTC.

V is TRBV11-3 and J is TRBJ2-5, with 7 bases identical to TRBD2. J gave up 4 bases and V 1 base, and 9 bases lay outside the gene matches. This CDR3 has 16 amino acids. Germline V gives CDR1 SGHNT, CDR2 YENEEA. The CDR3 nucleotides are TGTGCCAGCAGCTTAGGGTTGGAAGCGGGGCGAGAGACCCAGTACTTC. Amino acid sequence: CASSLGLEAGRETQYF.

This clone was detected once. The V call is TRBV5-1, the J call TRBJ1-1; tentative D call: TRBD1 (5 bases). CDR1 is SGHRS and CDR2 is YFSETQ in the germline V gene. This CDR3 comprises 16 residues. Trimming left V 4 bases short and J 2 bases short, with 18 bases between. CDR3 bases: TGCGCCAGCAGCCTTGGACGTCATACAGGAAACACTGAAGCTTTCTTT. It codes for CASSLGRHTGNTEAFF.

This chain connects TRBV6-5 to TRBJ2-7, with D unresolved. This CDR3 spans 14 amino acids. V shed 0 bases and J shed 1 base, with 7 bases lying between them. The germline CDR1 and CDR2 sequences are MNHEY and SVGAGI. The CDR3 nucleotides are TGTGCCAGCAGTTACTCGGGCGCTTCCTACGAGCAGTACTTC. This codes for CASSYSGASYEQYF.

V gene TRBV2 combines with J gene TRBJ2-7, with a possible D match to TRBD1 (6 bases). Deletions cut 4 bases from V and 6 bases from J, with 10 bases between. The germline gives CDR1 SNHLY, CDR2 FYNNEI. This CDR3 has 12 amino acids. The CDR3: CASSGTEGEQYF. As DNA, the CDR3 is TGTGCCAGCAGTGGGACAGAAGGCGAGCAGTACTTC.

The CDR3 DNA follows: TGTGCCAGCAGAGGACTAGCGGGGATGAATGAGCAGTTCTTC. Protein: CASRGLAGMNEQFF. The chain links TRBV2 to TRBJ2-1; 12 nucleotides line up with TRBD2. This CDR3 comprises 14 residues. Trimming cost V 6 bases and J 7 bases; bases outside gene matches: 4. Germline V CDR1 and CDR2: SNHLY, FYNNEI.

CDR3: CASSSTMLFISNQPQHF. CDR3 nucleotide sequence: TGTGCCAGCAGTTCAACCATGCTATTTATAAGCAATCAGCCCCAGCATTTT. The rearrangement links TRBV28 to TRBJ1-5; no reliable D call. There are 17 residues in the CDR3. Trimming left V 4 bases short and J 1 base short, with 17 bases between. CDR1 and CDR2 from the germline V gene are MDHEN and SYDVKM.